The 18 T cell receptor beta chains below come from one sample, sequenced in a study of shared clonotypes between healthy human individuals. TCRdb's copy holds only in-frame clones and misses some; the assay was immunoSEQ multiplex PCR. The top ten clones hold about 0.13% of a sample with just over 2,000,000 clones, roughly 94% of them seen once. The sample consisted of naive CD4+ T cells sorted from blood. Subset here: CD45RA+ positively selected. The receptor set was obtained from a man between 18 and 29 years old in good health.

This chain's CDR3 is CASSQDPPGGAQYF. The CDR3, as DNA: TGCGCCAGCAGCCAGGACCCCCCGGGGGGGGCCCAGTACTTC. J is TRBJ2-5 and V is TRBV5-1; 8 bases fit TRBD2. V was clipped by 4 bases and J by 9 bases; unmatched bases: 11. This CDR3 is 14 amino acids long. Germline CDR1 SGHRS, CDR2 YFSETQ. Full variable domain (outside the CDR3, taken from reference TRBV5-1 and TRBJ2-5): KAGVTQTPRYLIKTRGQQVTLSCSPISGHRSVSWYQQTPGQGLQFLFEYFSETQRNKGNFPGRFSGRQFSNSRSEMNVSTLELGDSALYLCASSQDPPGGAQYFGPGTRLLVL.

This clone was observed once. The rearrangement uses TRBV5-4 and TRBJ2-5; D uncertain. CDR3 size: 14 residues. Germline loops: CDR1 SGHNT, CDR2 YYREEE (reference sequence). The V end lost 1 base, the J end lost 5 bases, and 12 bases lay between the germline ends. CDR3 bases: TGTGCCAGCAGCTTGTCACCCCACGCGGAGACCCAGTACTTC. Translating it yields CASSLSPHAETQYF.

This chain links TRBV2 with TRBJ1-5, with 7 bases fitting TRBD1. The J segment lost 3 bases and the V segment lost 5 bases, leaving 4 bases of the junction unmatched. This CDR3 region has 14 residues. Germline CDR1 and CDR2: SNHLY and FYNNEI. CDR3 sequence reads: CASSQQGNNQPQHF. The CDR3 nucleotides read TGTGCCAGCAGTCAACAGGGGAACAATCAGCCCCAGCATTTT.

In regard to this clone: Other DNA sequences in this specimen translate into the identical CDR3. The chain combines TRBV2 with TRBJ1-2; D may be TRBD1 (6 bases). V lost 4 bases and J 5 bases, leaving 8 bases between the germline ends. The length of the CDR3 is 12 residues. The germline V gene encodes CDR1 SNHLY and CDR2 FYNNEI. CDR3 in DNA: TGTGCCAGCAGTGGGACAGATTATGGCTACACCTTC. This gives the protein CASSGTDYGYTF.

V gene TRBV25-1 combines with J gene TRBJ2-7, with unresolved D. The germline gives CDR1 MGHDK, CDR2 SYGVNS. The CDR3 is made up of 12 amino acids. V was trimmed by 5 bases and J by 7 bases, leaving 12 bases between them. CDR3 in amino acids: CASSHRPMEQYF. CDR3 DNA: TGTGCCAGCAGTCACCGCCCGATGGAGCAGTACTTC.

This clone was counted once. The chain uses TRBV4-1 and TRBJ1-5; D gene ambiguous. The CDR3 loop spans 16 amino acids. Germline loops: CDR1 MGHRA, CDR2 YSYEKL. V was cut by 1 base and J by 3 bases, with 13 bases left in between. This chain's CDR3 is CASSQGSAGPNQPQHF. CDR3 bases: TGCGCCAGCAGCCAAGGGTCGGCCGGCCCCAATCAGCCCCAGCATTTT.

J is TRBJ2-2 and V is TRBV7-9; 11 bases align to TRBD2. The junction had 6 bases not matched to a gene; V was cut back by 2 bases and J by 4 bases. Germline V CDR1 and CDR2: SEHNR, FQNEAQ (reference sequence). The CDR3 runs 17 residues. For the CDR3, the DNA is TGTGCCAGCAGCTTATTTAGCGGGAGGGCCAGCACCGGGGAGCTGTTTTTT. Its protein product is CASSLFSGRASTGELFF.

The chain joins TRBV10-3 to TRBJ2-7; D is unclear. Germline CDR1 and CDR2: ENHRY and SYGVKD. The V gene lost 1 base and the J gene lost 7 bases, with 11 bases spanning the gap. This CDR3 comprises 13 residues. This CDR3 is CAISELERLEQYF. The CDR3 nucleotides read TGTGCCATCAGTGAGTTGGAAAGACTGGAGCAGTACTTC.

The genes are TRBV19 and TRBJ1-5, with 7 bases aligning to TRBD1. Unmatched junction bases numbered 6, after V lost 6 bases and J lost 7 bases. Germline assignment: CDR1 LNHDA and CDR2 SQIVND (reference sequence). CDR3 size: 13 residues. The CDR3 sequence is CASSQGGGQPQHF. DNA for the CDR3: TGTGCCAGTAGCCAGGGAGGGGGCCAGCCCCAGCATTTT.

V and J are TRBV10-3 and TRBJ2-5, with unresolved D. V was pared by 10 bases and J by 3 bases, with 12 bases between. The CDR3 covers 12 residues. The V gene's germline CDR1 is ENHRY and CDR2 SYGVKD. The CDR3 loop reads CATGPGKETQYF. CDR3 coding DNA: TGTGCCACGGGCCCAGGCAAAGAGACCCAGTACTTC.

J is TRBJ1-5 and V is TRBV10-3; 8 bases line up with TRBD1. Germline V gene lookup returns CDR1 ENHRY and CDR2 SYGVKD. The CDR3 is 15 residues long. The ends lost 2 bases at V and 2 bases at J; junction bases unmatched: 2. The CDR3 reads CAISEETGGNQPQHF. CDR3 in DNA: TGTGCCATCAGTGAGGAGACAGGGGGCAATCAGCCCCAGCATTTT.

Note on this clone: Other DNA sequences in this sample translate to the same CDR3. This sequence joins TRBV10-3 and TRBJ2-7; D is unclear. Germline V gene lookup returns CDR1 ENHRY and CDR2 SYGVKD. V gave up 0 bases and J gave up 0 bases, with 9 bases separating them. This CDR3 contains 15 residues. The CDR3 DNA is TGTGCCATCAGTGAGTCGGGCGGTCCCTCCTACGAGCAGTACTTC. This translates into CAISESGGPSYEQYF.

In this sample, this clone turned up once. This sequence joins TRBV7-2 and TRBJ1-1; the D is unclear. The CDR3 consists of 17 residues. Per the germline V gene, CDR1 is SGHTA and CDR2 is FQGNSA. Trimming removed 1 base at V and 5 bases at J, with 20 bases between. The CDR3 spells CASSLEGPRLGRTEAFF. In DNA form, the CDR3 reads TGTGCCAGCAGCTTAGAAGGCCCTAGACTAGGTCGGACTGAAGCTTTCTTT. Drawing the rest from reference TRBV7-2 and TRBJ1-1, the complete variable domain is GAGVSQSPSNKVTEKGKDVELRCDPISGHTALYWYRQSLGQGLEFLIYFQGNSAPDKSGLPSDRFSAERTGGSVSTLTIQRTQQEDSAVYLCASSLEGPRLGRTEAFFGQGTRLTVV.

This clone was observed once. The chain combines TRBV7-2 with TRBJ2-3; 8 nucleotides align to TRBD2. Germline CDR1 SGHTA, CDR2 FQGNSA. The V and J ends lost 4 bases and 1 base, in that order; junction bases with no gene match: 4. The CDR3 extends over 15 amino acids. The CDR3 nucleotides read TGTGCCAGCAGCTCCCGGCGGGGGGGCACAGATACGCAGTATTTT. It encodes CASSSRRGGTDTQYF.

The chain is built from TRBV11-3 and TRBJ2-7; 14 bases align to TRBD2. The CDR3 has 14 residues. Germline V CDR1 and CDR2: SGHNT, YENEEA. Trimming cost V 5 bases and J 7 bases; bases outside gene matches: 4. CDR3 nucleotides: TGTGCCAGCAGCGCGGGACTAGCGGGAGATGAGCAGTACTTC. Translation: CASSAGLAGDEQYF.

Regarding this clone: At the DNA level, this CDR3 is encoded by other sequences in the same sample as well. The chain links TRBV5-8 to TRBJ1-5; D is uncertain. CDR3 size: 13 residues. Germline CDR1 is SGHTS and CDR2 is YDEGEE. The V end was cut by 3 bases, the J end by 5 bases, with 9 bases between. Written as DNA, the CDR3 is TGTGCCAGCAGCTCTGACCCATATCAGCCCCAGCATTTT. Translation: CASSSDPYQPQHF.

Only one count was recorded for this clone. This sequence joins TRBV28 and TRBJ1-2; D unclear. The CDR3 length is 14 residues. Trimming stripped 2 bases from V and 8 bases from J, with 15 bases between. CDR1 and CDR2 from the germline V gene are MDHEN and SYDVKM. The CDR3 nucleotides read TGTGCCAGCAGTTTAGCGGACCTATCCGGGGGCTACACCTTC. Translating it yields CASSLADLSGGYTF.

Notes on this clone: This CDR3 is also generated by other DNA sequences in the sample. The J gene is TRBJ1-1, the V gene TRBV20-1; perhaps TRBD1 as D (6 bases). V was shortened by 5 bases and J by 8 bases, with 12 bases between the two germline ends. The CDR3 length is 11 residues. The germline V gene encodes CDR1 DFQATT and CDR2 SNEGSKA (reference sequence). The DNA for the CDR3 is TGCAGTGCTCCGAGGGGGTCCGAAGCTTTCTTT. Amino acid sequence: CSAPRGSEAFF.